This passage covers 6 T cell receptor beta chains from one sample sequenced in a study of T cells after yellow fever vaccination (dated by TCRdb to between 2019 and 2020). The treatment or condition label, as the study defines it: live attenuated yellow fever vaccine strain. Library preparation employed 5' RACE. These reads were obtained on an Illumina NovaSeq 6000. Using fastp trimming at Q25 and MiXCR clonotype assembly, TCRdb reanalyzed the public sequencing data and kept in-frame beta chains. CDR3 protein sequences are deduplicated, and each keeps its most common genes and DNA. The sample table records 300,000 to 400,000 distinct CDR3 sequences; roughly 10% of these occur just once. Clones ranked in the top ten supply roughly 3% of the sample. Sequencing was performed on CD4+ T cells sorted from PBMCs, taken 45 days after the yellow fever booster vaccination. The receptors shown here come from a young man who received the YFV17D yellow fever vaccine.

The table lists this clonotype with many counts. The CDR3 bases are TGTGCCAGCAGCTTATACAGACAAGAGACCCAGTACTTC. Its protein is CASSLYRQETQYF. The V and J genes are TRBV11-2 and TRBJ2-5; D call uncertain. Germline values: CDR1 SGHAT, CDR2 FQNNGV. The CDR3 length is 13 residues. V lost 2 bases and J lost 2, with 6 bases in between.

There are a few counts of this clonotype. The chain recombines TRBV3-1 with TRBJ2-7, with no clear D. The CDR3 sequence is 12 residues long. V lost 1 base and J lost 4, with 5 bases in between. The V gene's germline CDR1 is LGHDT and CDR2 YNNKEL (reference sequence). The DNA for the CDR3 is TGTGCCAGCAGCCAAGGTGAATACGAGCAGTACGTC. This codes for CASSQGEYEQYV.

There are a few counts of this clonotype. The gene calls are TRBV5-1 and TRBJ2-1, with 8 nucleotides matching TRBD1. Germline assignment: CDR1 SGHRS and CDR2 YFSETQ. Trimming removed 0 bases from V and 4 bases from J; junction bases left unmatched: 3. This CDR3 comprises 15 residues. CDR3 loop: CASSLEDRDYNEQFF. DNA for the CDR3: TGCGCCAGCAGCTTGGAGGACAGGGATTACAATGAGCAGTTCTTC.

The chain recombines TRBV5-5 with TRBJ2-5; D is undetermined. There are 13 residues in the CDR3. V was pared by 4 bases and J by 5 bases, with 12 bases between. The V gene's germline CDR1 is SGHKS and CDR2 YYEKEE (reference sequence). The CDR3 is CASSPGLTETQYF. The CDR3 DNA reads TGTGCCAGCAGCCCGGGCCTTACGGAGACCCAGTACTTC.

The table lists this clonotype with a few counts. This chain uses TRBV24-1 with TRBJ2-2, with D possibly matching TRBD1 (5 bases). The CDR3 runs to 12 residues. CDR1 and CDR2 from the germline V gene are KGHDR and SFDVKD. With 8 bases removed from V and 6 bases from J, the gap between germline ends came to 9 bases. In DNA form, the CDR3 reads TGTGCCACCAAAGGGGATCCCGGGGAGCTGTTTTTT. Encoded protein: CATKGDPGELFF.

The genes are TRBV9 and TRBJ1-3; D may be TRBD1 (5 bases). CDR3 length: 16 residues. Germline loops: CDR1 SGDLS, CDR2 YYNGEE. Trimming took 4 bases from V and 0 from J, leaving 14 bases between them. Written as DNA, the CDR3 is TGTGCCAGCAGCCGTCGGGGGAGGGACTCTGGAAACACCATATATTTT. This encodes CASSRRGRDSGNTIYF.